This entry concerns a single T cell receptor beta chain. The antigen is not known. This sample is drawn from a study of shared clonotypes between healthy human individuals. Study summary: Each donor contributed plates that comprised three CD4 naive, three CD4 memory, two CD8 naive and one CD8 memory.

Naive-designated CD8 cells lacked CD45RO, were positively enriched for CCR7, and omitted terminally differentiated effector memory CD45RA+ cells. Study-wide results and caveats: Non-shared clonotypes displayed generation probabilities falling below those of clonotypes present in all four donors.

Repertoires were generated with immunoSEQ multiplex PCR, while TCRdb's copy carries only in-frame clones and drops some. The data contain some 2 million clones, around 96% of them seen just once; the ten biggest clones take up approximately 1.2%. From germline, CDR1 is SEHNR and CDR2 FQNEAQ (reference sequence). Trimming stripped 4 bases from V and 2 bases from J, with 9 bases between. The length of the CDR3 is 13 residues. This rearrangement joins TRBV7-9 to TRBJ2-7; D not resolved. Sequenced sample: naive CD8+ T cells sorted from blood. The clonotype originates from a man younger than 30 in good health. The CDR3 bases are TGTGCCAGCAGCTCGGAACCTACCTACGAGCAGTACTTC. This gives the protein CASSSEPTYEQYF.